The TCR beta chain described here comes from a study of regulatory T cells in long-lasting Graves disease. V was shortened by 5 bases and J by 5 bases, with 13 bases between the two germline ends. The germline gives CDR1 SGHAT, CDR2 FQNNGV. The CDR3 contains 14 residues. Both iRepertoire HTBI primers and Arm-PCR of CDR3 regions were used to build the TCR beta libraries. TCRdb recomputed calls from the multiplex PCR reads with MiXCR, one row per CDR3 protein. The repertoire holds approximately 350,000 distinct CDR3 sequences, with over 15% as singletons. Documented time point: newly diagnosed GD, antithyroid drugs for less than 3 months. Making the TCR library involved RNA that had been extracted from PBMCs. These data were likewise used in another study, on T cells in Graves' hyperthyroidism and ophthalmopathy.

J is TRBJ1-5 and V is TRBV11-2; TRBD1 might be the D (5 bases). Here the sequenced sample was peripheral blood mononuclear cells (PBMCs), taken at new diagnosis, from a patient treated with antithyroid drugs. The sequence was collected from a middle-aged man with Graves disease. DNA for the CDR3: TGTGCCAGCAGCCATAGACAGAGGGATCAGCCCCAGCATTTT. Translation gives CASSHRQRDQPQHF.